The 21 T cell receptor beta chains below were found in one sample sequenced in a study of control samples from healthy donors and cancer patients. Method: immunoSEQ multiplex PCR; TCRdb's copy keeps in-frame clones and lacks some. Here the sample spans around 170,000 clones, more than 80% being singletons. Specimen: blood. The receptors originated from a man between 25 and 39 years old in good health.

The V and J genes are TRBV12-3 or TRBV12-4 and TRBJ2-5; possibly TRBD1 for D (6 bases). This CDR3 spans 13 amino acids. The V end was cut by 5 bases, the J end by 1 base, with 8 bases between. The CDR3 here is CASSRTVQETQYF. The CDR3 DNA reads TGTGCCAGCAGTCGGACAGTCCAAGAGACCCAGTACTTC.

The DNA for the CDR3 is TGTGCCAGCTCACCACAAAGTTCCCTACAGGGCAACACTGAAGCTTTCTTT. This gives the protein CASSPQSSLQGNTEAFF. The chain recombines TRBV18 with TRBJ1-1, with D possibly TRBD1 on 6 matching bases. Germline-derived CDR1 and CDR2 are KGHSH and LQKENI. V gave up 1 base and J gave up 2 bases, with 17 bases separating them. The CDR3 is made up of 17 amino acids.

The CDR3 here is CASSSSGTNYGYTF. Written as DNA, the CDR3 is TGTGCCAGCAGTTCTTCCGGGACAAACTATGGCTACACCTTC. The chain couples TRBV28 to TRBJ1-2, with D possibly being TRBD1 (6 bases). Germline V gives CDR1 MDHEN, CDR2 SYDVKM. The CDR3 covers 14 residues. Trimming took 4 bases from V and 2 from J, leaving 11 bases between them.

J is TRBJ2-5 and V is TRBV27; 7 bases agree with TRBD1. Germline trimming cut 1 base from V and 4 bases from J; bases unmatched to any gene: 12. From germline, CDR1 is MNHEY and CDR2 SMNVEV (reference sequence). The CDR3 sequence is 17 residues long. Here the CDR3 reads CASSLFGRTGIGETQYF. In DNA, the CDR3 is TGTGCCAGCAGTTTATTCGGGCGGACAGGAATAGGAGAGACCCAGTACTTC.

The V and J genes are TRBV5-5 and TRBJ2-6; 8 nucleotides line up with TRBD1. Unmatched junction bases numbered 5, after V lost 0 bases and J lost 0 bases. The CDR3 consists of 18 residues. Germline V gene sequence: CDR1 SGHKS, CDR2 YYEKEE (reference sequence). The CDR3 sequence is CASSLEGTGRSGANVLTF. The CDR3 region has the DNA TGTGCCAGCAGCTTGGAGGGGACAGGTCGCTCTGGGGCCAACGTCCTGACTTTC. The variable domain in full, completed from reference TRBV5-5 and TRBJ2-6, reads DAGVTQSPTHLIKTRGQQVTLRCSPISGHKSVSWYQQVLGQGPQFIFQYYEKEERGRGNFPDRFSARQFPNYSSELNVNALLLGDSALYLCASSLEGTGRSGANVLTFGAGSRLTVL.

The chain carries TRBV24-1 and TRBJ2-7, with D perhaps TRBD1 or TRBD2 (5 bases each). Germline CDR1 and CDR2: KGHDR and SFDVKD. CDR3 length equals 14 residues. Trimming shortened V by 12 bases and J by 5 bases, and 22 bases separated the two germline ends. The CDR3 region is CAADSDHLGDEQYF. Written as DNA, the CDR3 is TGTGCCGCCGACAGTGATCACTTGGGGGACGAGCAGTACTTC.

The chain is built from TRBV28 and TRBJ2-2; TRBD2 is a possible D gene (5 bases). Trimming stripped 5 bases from V and 6 bases from J, with 16 bases between. The CDR3 extends over 15 amino acids. From germline, CDR1 is MDHEN and CDR2 SYDVKM. The CDR3 DNA is TGTGCCAGCAGTCCGCGCGGGCTGGGCCCCGGGGAGCTGTTTTTT. Encoded protein: CASSPRGLGPGELFF.

This chain uses TRBV5-1 with TRBJ2-5, with TRBD2 identical over 14 bases. CDR3 length: 15 residues. V shed 3 bases and J 3 bases; nucleotides not matched to a gene: 1. Germline CDR1 reads SGHRS; CDR2 reads YFSETQ. Here the CDR3 reads CASSWGLAGEETQYF. CDR3 coding DNA: TGCGCCAGCAGCTGGGGACTAGCGGGGGAAGAGACCCAGTACTTC. Full variable domain (remainder filled in from reference TRBV5-1 and TRBJ2-5): KAGVTQTPRYLIKTRGQQVTLSCSPISGHRSVSWYQQTPGQGLQFLFEYFSETQRNKGNFPGRFSGRQFSNSRSEMNVSTLELGDSALYLCASSWGLAGEETQYFGPGTRLLVL.

The chain uses TRBV4-3 and TRBJ2-1; D is perhaps TRBD2 (5 bases). Germline V CDR1 and CDR2: LGHNA, YSLEER. The germline V and J ends were trimmed by 0 bases and 3 bases, with 12 bases remaining between them. The CDR3 sequence is 16 residues long. CDR3 in amino acids: CASSQDRVSDYNEQFF. CDR3 sequence (DNA): TGCGCCAGCAGCCAAGATCGGGTTAGCGACTACAATGAGCAGTTCTTC.

The chain is built from TRBV18 and TRBJ1-6; 9 bases agree with TRBD1. The V gene end was trimmed by 3 bases and the J gene end by 6 bases; junction bases not matched to a gene: 6. CDR1 and CDR2 (germline): KGHSH, LQKENI. CDR3 length equals 16 residues. The DNA for the CDR3 is TGTGCCAGCTCACCCGGACAGGGGTCGAGTAATTCACCCCTCCACTTT. Translated: CASSPGQGSSNSPLHF. Complete variable domain (other parts from reference TRBV18 and TRBJ1-6): NAGVMQNPRHLVRRRGQEARLRCSPMKGHSHVYWYRQLPEEGLKFMVYLQKENIIDESGMPKERFSAEFPKEGPSILRIQQVVRGDSAAYFCASSPGQGSSNSPLHFGNGTRLTVT.

This chain connects TRBV5-1 to TRBJ2-3; D perhaps matches TRBD1 (6 bases). Trimming removed 5 bases at V and 2 bases at J, with 12 bases between. CDR3 length: 14 amino acids. Germline CDR1 is SGHRS and CDR2 is YFSETQ. CDR3 sequence: CASRSGQTTDTQYF. In DNA, the CDR3 is TGCGCCAGCAGGTCGGGACAAACCACAGATACGCAGTATTTT.

A note on this clone: One junction end disagrees with the germline gene, perhaps due to a read error. The chain uses TRBV12-3 or TRBV12-4 and TRBJ2-1, with 9 bases matching TRBD1. The CDR3 extends over 12 amino acids. Here the CDR3 DNA reads TGTGCCAGCAGTTCCCTCGGACAGGGGAGGGTCTTC. It codes for CASSSLGQGRVF.

V gene TRBV19 combines with J gene TRBJ2-1; tentatively, D is TRBD1 (5 bases). There are 14 residues in the CDR3. Trimming left V 1 base short and J 10 bases short, with 14 bases between. Germline CDR1 reads LNHDA; CDR2 reads SQIVND (reference sequence). DNA for the CDR3: TGTGCCAGTAGTATAGGGGCAGGGATTAGGGAGCAGTTCTTC. Translating gives CASSIGAGIREQFF.

A single count supports this clone. This rearrangement joins TRBV19 to TRBJ1-5; possibly TRBD1 for D (6 bases). The germline gives CDR1 LNHDA, CDR2 SQIVND (reference sequence). The CDR3 sequence is 16 residues long. Trimming left V 2 bases short and J 4 bases short, with 15 bases between. The CDR3 DNA sequence: TGTGCCAGTAGTATAAGGACAGCACTTGGGAATCAGCCCCAGCATTTT. Protein product: CASSIRTALGNQPQHF.

The CDR3 DNA reads TGCGCCAGCAGCTTGGATGGACAACCGAAGTACGAGCAGTACTTC. Its translation is CASSLDGQPKYEQYF. V gene TRBV5-1 combines with J gene TRBJ2-7; D might be TRBD1 (5 bases). CDR3 length: 15 residues. Deletions cut 0 bases from V and 4 bases from J, with 14 bases between. Per the germline V gene, CDR1 is SGHRS and CDR2 is YFSETQ.

V usage is TRBV28 and J usage is TRBJ1-5, with D hard to call. In germline, CDR1 is MDHEN, CDR2 SYDVKM. V lost 1 base and J lost 5, with 6 bases in between. The CDR3 has 13 amino acids. The chain's CDR3 is CASSLLRDQPQHF. The CDR3 bases are TGTGCCAGCAGTTTATTACGGGATCAGCCCCAGCATTTT.

V gene TRBV7-3 combines with J gene TRBJ2-7, with 7 bases lining up with TRBD1. This CDR3 has 15 amino acids. Germline V gene lookup returns CDR1 SGHTA and CDR2 FQGTGA. V trimming: 0 bases; J trimming: 1 base; junction bases outside the gene matches: 3. The DNA for the CDR3 is TGTGCCAGCAGCTTAACTCGGGACAGATCCTACGAGCAGTACTTC. It yields the protein CASSLTRDRSYEQYF.

The CDR3 here is CASSFLAGDPYF. The CDR3 DNA sequence: TGCGCCAGCAGCTTCCTCGCCGGAGATCCGTACTTC. The chain has TRBV5-1 and TRBJ2-7; D gene uncertain. With 2 bases removed from V and 12 bases from J, the gap between germline ends came to 15 bases. This CDR3 spans 12 amino acids. Germline assignment: CDR1 SGHRS and CDR2 YFSETQ.

This clone was detected only once. The chain joins TRBV3-1 (or the pseudogene TRBV3-2) to TRBJ2-3, with D unclear. Deletions cut 0 bases from V and 8 bases from J, with 6 bases between. The CDR3 contains 12 residues. The germline V gene has CDR1 LGHDT and CDR2 YNNKEL (reference sequence). This CDR3 is CASSQERSTQYF. The CDR3 region has the DNA TGTGCCAGCAGCCAAGAAAGGAGTACGCAGTATTTT.

V gene TRBV5-1 combines with J gene TRBJ1-6, with D hard to call. There are 13 residues in the CDR3. With 0 bases removed from V and 8 bases from J, the gap between germline ends came to 6 bases. Germline CDR1 is SGHRS and CDR2 is YFSETQ. CDR3: CASSLELYSPLHF. CDR3 DNA sequence: TGCGCCAGCAGCTTGGAGTTGTATTCACCCCTCCACTTT.

The chain employs TRBV10-3 and TRBJ1-2; D not resolved. Germline V gene sequence: CDR1 ENHRY, CDR2 SYGVKD. The CDR3 is 14 residues long. Deletions cut 3 bases from V and 14 bases from J, with 22 bases between. The chain's CDR3 is CAISDLYKTDWTTF. DNA of the CDR3: TGTGCCATCAGTGACCTATATAAGACGGACTGGACTACCTTC.